This T cell receptor beta chain stems from a study of cytomegalovirus exposure and HLA in healthy donors. The study's findings and limits: Reports showed the classifier diagnosing cytomegalovirus status with high specificity and sensitivity. Some public TCRs appeared in many individuals, while most sequences were rare.

The study drew the donors from its roughly 120-subject validation cohort, separate from the roughly 710-subject first cohort. On this clone: Its antigen is unidentified.

The assay was immunoSEQ multiplex PCR, and TCRdb's table has in-frame clones only and misses some. The table lists roughly 150,000 clones, 80% to 95% of them singletons. This CDR3 spans 16 amino acids. Trimming took 2 bases from V and 0 from J, leaving 11 bases between them. Germline V lookup: CDR1 SGHVS, CDR2 FQNEAQ. This chain connects TRBV7-8 to TRBJ1-3; unclear D gene. This clonotype originated in a man between 18 and 29 years old in good health and CMV-seronegative. Input material: PBMCs. The CDR3 sequence is CASSLLGAISGNTIYF. DNA for the CDR3: TGTGCCAGCAGCTTACTTGGAGCGATCTCTGGAAACACCATATATTTT.